This T cell receptor (beta chain) originates from a study of blood T cell repertoires in COVID-19. Overall study: The origin of the acute and convalescent COVID-19 samples was the United States, Italy and Spain. PBMCs, B-cell-depleted T cells, or T cells provided the cDNA or gDNA that made up the material.

Trimming left V 2 bases short and J 4 bases short, with 11 bases between. Germline-derived CDR1 and CDR2 are SGHTA and FQGNSA. The CDR3 spans 14 residues. Original processing notes: Nucleated cell counts were estimated from reference gene primer amplification. Data came from immunoSEQ multiplex PCR; TCRdb stores just in-frame clones and leaves some out. Clone size and V and J calls were adopted from that table, with D and trimming inferred from the DNA. The sample lists 250,000 or so clones; almost 90% were seen once. The clonotype comes from a man aged 80 or over with acute or convalescent COVID-19. V is TRBV7-2 and J is TRBJ1-2; no clear D. The sample consisted of peripheral blood. The CDR3 DNA reads as TGTGCCAGCAGCTTATACCAGGCAGGCTATGGCTACACCTTC. Its translation is CASSLYQAGYGYTF.